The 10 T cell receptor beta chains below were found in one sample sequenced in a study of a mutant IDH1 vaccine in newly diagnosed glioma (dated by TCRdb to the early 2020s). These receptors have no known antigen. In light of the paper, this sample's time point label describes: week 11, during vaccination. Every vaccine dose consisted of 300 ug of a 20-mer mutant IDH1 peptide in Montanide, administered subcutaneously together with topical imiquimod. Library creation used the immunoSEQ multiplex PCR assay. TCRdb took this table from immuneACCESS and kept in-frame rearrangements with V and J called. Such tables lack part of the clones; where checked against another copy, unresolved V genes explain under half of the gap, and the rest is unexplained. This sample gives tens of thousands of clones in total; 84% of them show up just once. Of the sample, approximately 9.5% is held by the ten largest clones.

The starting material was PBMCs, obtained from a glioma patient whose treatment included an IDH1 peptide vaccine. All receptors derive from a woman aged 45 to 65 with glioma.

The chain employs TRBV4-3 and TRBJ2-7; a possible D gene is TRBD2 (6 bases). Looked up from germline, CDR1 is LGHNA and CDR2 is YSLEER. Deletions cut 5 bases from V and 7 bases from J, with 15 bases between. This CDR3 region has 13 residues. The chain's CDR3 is CASSSKRGGEQYF. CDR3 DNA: TGCGCCAGCAGCTCAAAACGGGGAGGTGAGCAGTACTTC.

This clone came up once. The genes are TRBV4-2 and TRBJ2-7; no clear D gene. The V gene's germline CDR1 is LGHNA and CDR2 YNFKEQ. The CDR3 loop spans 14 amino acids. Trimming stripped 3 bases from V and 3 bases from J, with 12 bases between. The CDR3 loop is CASSHPNDIYEQYF. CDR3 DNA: TGTGCCAGCAGCCATCCCAACGACATCTACGAGCAGTACTTC.

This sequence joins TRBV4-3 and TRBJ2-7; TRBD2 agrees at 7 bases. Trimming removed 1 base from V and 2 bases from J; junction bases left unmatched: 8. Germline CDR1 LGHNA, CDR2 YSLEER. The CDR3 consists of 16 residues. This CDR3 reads CASSQGAGLNPYEQYF. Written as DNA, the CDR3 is TGCGCCAGCAGCCAAGGGGCGGGACTAAACCCCTACGAGCAGTACTTC.

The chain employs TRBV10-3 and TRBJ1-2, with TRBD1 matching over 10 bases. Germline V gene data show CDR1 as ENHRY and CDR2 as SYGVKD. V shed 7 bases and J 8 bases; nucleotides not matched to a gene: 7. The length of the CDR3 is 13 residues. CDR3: CAIKFGQGDGYTF. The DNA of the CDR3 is TGTGCCATCAAATTCGGACAGGGGGACGGCTACACCTTC.

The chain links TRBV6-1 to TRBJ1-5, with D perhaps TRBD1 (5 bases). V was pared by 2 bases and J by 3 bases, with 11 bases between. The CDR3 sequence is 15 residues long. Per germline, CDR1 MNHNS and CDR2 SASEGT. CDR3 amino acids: CASSEWWGDNQPQHF. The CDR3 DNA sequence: TGTGCCAGCAGTGAATGGTGGGGGGACAATCAGCCCCAGCATTTT.

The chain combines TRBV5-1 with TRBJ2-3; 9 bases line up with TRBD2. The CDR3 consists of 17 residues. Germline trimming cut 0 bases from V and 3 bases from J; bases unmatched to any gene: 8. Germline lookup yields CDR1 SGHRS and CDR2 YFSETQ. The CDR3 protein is CASSLDGTSRRTDTQYF. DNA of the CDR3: TGCGCCAGCAGCTTGGATGGGACTAGCAGAAGAACAGATACGCAGTATTTT.

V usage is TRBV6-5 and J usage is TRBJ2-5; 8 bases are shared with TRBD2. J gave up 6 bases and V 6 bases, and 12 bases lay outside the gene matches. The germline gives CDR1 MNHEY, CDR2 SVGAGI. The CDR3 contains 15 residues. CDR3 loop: CASSTNRGGEKTQYF. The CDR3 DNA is TGTGCCAGCAGCACAAACCGGGGGGGCGAAAAGACCCAGTACTTC.

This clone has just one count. Written as DNA, the CDR3 is TGTGCCAGCAGTGAACAGGGTGTCTCCTACGAGCAGTACTTC. Its protein is CASSEQGVSYEQYF. This chain connects TRBV6-1 to TRBJ2-7; D perhaps matches TRBD1 (5 bases). The CDR3 has 14 amino acids. Per the germline V gene, CDR1 is MNHNS and CDR2 is SASEGT. V shed 2 bases and J shed 0 bases, with 8 bases lying between them.

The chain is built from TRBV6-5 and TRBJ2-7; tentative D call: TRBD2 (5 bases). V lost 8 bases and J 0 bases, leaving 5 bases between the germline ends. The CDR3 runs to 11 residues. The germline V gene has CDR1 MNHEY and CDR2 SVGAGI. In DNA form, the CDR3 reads TGTGCCAGCGGGAGCTCCTACGAGCAGTACTTC. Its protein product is CASGSSYEQYF.

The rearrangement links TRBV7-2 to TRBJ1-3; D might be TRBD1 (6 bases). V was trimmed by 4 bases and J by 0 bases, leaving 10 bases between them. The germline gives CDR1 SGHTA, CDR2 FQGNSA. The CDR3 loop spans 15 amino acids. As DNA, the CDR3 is TGTGCCAGCAGCTCCAGGGGTGACTCTGGAAACACCATATATTTT. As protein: CASSSRGDSGNTIYF.